This T cell receptor beta chain appears in the sequencing data of a study of blood T cell repertoires in COVID-19. The CDR3 runs 15 residues. V shed 9 bases and J shed 7 bases, with 21 bases lying between them. CDR1 and CDR2 (germline): SNHLY, FYNNEI. Per the study methods: Cell counts per sample came from amplifying reference gene primers. Using immunoSEQ multiplex PCR, the repertoire was profiled, and TCRdb retains in-frame clones only, with some absent. V, J and clone size are taken as reported in that table, and D and trimming were inferred from the DNA itself. The profile shows over 250,000 clones, more than 75% of them singletons. Assignments of participants to cohorts depended upon their own reported clinical history.

The sequence was collected from an older woman in a cohort exposed to, infected with or recovered from COVID-19 (not recorded which). The gene calls are TRBV2 and TRBJ1-4; a weak D match, TRBD1 (6 bases). Specimen: PBMCs or T cells enriched from blood (not recorded which). The CDR3 DNA sequence: TGTGCCAGTGACAATACAGGGCGAGGGGGTGAAAAACTGTTTTTT. Protein: CASDNTGRGGEKLFF.